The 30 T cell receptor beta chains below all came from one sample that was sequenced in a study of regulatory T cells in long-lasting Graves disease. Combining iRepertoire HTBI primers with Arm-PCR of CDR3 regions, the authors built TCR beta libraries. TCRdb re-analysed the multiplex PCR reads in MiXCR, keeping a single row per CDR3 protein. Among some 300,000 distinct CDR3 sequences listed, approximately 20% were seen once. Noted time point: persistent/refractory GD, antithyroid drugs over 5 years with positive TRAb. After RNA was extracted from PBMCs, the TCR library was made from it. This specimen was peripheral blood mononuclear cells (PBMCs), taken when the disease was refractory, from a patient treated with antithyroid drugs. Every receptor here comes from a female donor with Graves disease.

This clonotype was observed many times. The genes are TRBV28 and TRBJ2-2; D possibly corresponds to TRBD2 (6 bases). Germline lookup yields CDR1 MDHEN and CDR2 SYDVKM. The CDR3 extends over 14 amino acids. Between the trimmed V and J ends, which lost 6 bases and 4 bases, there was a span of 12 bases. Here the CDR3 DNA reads TGTGCCAGCAGCACCGGGACTGCCACCGGGGAGCTGTTTTTT. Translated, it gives CASSTGTATGELFF.

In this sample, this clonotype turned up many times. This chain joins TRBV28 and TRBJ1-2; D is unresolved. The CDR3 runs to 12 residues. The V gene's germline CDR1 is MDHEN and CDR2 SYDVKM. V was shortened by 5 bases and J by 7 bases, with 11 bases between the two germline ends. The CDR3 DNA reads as TGTGCCAGCAGTAGCGGGAGTCTTGGCTACACCTTC. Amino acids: CASSSGSLGYTF.

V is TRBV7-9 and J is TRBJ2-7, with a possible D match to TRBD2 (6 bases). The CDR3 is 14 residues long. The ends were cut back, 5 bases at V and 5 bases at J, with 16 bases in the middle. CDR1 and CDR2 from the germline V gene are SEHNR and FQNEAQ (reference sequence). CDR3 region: CASSPGVRPHEQYF. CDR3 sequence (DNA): TGTGCCAGCAGCCCGGGGGTACGGCCCCACGAGCAGTACTTC.

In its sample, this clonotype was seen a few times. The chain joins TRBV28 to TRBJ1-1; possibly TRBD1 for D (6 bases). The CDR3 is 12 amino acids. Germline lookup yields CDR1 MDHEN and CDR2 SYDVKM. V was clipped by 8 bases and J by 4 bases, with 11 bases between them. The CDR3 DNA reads TGTGCCAGCTCAGGGGCGGGCACTGAAGCTTTCTTT. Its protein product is CASSGAGTEAFF.

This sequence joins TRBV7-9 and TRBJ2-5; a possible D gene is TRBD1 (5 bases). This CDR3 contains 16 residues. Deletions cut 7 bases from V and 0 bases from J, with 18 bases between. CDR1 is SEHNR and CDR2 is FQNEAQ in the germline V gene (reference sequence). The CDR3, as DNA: TGTGCCAGCACTCCACCGGCAGGACACTACCAAGAGACCCAGTACTTC. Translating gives CASTPPAGHYQETQYF.

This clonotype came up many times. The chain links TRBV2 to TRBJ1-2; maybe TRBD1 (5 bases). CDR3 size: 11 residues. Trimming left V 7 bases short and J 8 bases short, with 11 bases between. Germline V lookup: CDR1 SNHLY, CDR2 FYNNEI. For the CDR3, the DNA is TGTGCCAGCATAGGGGCGCGGGGCTACACCTTC. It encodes CASIGARGYTF.

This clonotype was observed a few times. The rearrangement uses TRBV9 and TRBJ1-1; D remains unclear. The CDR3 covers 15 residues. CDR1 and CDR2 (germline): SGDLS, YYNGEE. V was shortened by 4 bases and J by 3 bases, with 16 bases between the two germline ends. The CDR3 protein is CASSSGRGRDTEAFF. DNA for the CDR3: TGTGCCAGCAGCTCCGGACGCGGGAGGGACACTGAAGCTTTCTTT.

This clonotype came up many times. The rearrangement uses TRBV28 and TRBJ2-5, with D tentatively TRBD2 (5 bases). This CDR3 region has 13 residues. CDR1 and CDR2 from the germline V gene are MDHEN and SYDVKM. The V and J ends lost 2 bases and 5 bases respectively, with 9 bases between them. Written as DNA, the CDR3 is TGTGCCAGCAGTTTAAGGGAGCGTGAGACCCAGTACTTC. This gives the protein CASSLRERETQYF.

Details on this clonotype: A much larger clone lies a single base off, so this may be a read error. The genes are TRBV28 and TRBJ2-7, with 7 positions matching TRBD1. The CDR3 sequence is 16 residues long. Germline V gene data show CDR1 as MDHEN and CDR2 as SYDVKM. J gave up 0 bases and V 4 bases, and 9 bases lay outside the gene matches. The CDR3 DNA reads TGTGCCAGCAGTTCCCCCCTCTACAGGGGCTCCTACGAGCAGTACTTC. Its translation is CASSSPLYRGSYEQYF.

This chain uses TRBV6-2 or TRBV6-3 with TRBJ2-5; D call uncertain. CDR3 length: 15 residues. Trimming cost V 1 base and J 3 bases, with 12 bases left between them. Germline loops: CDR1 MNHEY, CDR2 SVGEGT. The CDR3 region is CASSYYVGTEETQYF. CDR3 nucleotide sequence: TGTGCCAGCAGTTACTACGTGGGTACCGAAGAGACCCAGTACTTC.

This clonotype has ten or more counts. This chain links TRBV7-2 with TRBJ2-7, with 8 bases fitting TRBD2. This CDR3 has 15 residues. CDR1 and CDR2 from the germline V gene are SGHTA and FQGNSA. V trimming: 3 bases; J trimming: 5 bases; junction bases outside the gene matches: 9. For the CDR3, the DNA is TGTGCCAGCAGCTTGCAAAGCGGGAGAAGCGACGAGCAGTACTTC. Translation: CASSLQSGRSDEQYF.

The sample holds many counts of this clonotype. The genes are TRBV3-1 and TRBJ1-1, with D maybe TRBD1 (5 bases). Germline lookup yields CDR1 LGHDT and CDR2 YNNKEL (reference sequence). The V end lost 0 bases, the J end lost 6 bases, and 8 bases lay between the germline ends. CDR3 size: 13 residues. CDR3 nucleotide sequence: TGTGCCAGCAGCCAAGAAGGGGTCGCTGAAGCTTTCTTT. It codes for CASSQEGVAEAFF.

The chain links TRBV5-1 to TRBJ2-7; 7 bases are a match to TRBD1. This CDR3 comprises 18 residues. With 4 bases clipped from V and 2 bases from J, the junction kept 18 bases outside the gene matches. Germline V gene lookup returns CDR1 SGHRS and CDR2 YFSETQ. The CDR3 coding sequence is TGCGCCAGCAGCATCCCTTTATCCGACAGGGTGTACCCCTACGAGCAGTACTTC. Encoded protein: CASSIPLSDRVYPYEQYF.

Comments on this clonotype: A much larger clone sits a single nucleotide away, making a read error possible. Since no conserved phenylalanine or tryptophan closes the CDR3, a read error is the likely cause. The CDR3 coding sequence is TGTGCCACCAGCAGAGATGGGGCAGGCTGGATCAATCAGCCCCAGCATCTT. Its protein product is CATSRDGAGWINQPQHL. This chain joins TRBV15 and TRBJ1-5; D possibly corresponds to TRBD1 (5 bases). V lost 0 bases and J 3 bases, leaving 15 bases between the germline ends. CDR1 and CDR2 from the germline V gene are LNHNV and YYDKDF (reference sequence). CDR3 length: 17 residues.

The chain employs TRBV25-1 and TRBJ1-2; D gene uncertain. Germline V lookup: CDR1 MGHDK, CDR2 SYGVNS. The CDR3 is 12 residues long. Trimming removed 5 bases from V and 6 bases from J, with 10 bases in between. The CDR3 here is CASSKGGDGYTF. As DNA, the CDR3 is TGTGCCAGCAGTAAGGGAGGAGATGGCTACACCTTC.

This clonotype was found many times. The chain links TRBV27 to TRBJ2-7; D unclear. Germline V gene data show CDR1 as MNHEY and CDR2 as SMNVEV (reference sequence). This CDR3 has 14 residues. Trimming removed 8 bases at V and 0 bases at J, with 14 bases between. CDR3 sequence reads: CASQRGDFSYEQYF. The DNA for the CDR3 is TGTGCCAGCCAGAGAGGAGACTTCTCCTACGAGCAGTACTTC.

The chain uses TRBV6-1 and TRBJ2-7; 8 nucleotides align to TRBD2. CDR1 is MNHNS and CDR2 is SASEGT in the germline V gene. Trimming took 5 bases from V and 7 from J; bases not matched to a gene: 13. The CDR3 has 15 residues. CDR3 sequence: CASSRTGTSLGEQYF. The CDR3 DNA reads TGTGCCAGCAGTCGCACCGGGACTAGTCTGGGGGAGCAGTACTTC.

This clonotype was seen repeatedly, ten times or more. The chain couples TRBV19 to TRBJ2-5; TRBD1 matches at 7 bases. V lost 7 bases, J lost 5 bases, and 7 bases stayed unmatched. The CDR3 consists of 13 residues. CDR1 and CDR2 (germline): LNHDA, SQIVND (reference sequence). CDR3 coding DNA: TGTGCCAGTACTAATACAGGGGTGGAGACCCAGTACTTC. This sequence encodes CASTNTGVETQYF.

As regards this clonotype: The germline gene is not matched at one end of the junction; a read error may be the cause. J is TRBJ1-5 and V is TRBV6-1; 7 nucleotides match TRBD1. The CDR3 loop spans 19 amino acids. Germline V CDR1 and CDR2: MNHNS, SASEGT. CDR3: CACRTTQGTAYLSNQPQHF. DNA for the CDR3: TGTGCCTGCAGAACAACGCAGGGGACAGCCTACCTTAGCAATCAGCCCCAGCATTTT.

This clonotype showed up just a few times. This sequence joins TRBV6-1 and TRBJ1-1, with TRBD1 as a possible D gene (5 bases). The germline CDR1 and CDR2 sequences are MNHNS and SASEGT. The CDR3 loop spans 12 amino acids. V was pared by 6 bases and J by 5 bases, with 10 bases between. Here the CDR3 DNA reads TGTGCCAGCAGAATGACAGTTACTGAAGCTTTCTTT. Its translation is CASRMTVTEAFF.

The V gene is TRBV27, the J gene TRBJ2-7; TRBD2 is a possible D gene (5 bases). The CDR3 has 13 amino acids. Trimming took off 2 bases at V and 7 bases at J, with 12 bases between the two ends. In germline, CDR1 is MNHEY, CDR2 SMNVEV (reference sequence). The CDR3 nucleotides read TGTGCCAGCAGTTTAAAGAAAACGGGGGAGCAGTACTTC. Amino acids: CASSLKKTGEQYF.

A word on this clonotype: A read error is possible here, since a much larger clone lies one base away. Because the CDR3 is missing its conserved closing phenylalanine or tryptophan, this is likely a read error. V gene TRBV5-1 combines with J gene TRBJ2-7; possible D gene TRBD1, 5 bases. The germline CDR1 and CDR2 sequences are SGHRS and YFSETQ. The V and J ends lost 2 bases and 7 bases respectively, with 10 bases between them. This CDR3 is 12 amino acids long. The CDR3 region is CASSLDSREQYL. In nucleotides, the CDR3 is TGCGCCAGCAGCTTAGACAGTCGGGAGCAGTACCTC.

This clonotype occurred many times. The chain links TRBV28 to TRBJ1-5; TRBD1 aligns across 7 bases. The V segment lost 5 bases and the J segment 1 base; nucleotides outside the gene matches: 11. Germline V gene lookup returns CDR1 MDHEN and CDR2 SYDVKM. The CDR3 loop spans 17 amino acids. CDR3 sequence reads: CASSPFHTDRSNQPQHF. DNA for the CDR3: TGTGCCAGCAGTCCTTTCCACACGGACAGGAGCAATCAGCCCCAGCATTTT.

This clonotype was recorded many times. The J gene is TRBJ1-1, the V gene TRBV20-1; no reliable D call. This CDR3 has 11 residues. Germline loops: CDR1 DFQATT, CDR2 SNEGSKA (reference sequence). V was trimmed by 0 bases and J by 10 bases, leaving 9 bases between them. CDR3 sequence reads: CSARDPSGAFF. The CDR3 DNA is TGCAGTGCTAGAGATCCTAGCGGAGCTTTCTTT.

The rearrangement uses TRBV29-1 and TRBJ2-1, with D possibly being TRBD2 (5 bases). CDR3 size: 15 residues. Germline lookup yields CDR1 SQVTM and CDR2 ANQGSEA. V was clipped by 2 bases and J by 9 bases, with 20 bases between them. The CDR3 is CSVEPPGMRVGEQFF. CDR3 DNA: TGCAGCGTTGAACCGCCGGGAATGCGAGTTGGTGAGCAGTTCTTC.

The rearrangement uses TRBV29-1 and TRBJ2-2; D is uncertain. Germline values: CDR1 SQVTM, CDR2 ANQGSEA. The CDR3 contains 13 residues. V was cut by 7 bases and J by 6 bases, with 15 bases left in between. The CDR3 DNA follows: TGCAGCGGACGCCTTAGTGGGGCCGGGGAGCTGTTTTTT. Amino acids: CSGRLSGAGELFF.

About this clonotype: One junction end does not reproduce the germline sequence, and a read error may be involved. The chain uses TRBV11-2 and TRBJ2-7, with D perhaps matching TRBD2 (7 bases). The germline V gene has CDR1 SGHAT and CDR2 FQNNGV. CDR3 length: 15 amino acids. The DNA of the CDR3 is TGTGCCAGCAGACGGGCGGGGGCCTGGTCCTACGAGCGGTACTTC. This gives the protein CASRRAGAWSYERYF.

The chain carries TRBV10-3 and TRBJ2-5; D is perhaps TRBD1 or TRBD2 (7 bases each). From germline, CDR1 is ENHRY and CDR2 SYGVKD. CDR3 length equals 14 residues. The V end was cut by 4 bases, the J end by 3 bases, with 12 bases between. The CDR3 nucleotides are TGTGCCATCAGTGCCCAGGGGGGGGAAGAGACCCAGTACTTC. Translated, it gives CAISAQGGEETQYF.

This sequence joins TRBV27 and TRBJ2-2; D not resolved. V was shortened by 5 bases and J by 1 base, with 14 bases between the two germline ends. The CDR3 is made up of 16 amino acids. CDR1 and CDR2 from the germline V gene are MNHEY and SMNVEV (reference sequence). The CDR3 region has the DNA TGTGCCAGCAGTCCCCTCATACGGGTGAACACCGGGGAGCTGTTTTTT. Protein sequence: CASSPLIRVNTGELFF.

In nucleotides, the CDR3 is TGCAGCGTAACTGGGACTAACACCGGGGAGCTGTTTTTT. Encoded protein: CSVTGTNTGELFF. The rearrangement joins TRBV29-1 to TRBJ2-2; TRBD2 is a possible D gene (6 bases). The V end lost 6 bases, the J end lost 2 bases, and 10 bases lay between the germline ends. This CDR3 spans 13 amino acids. Germline values: CDR1 SQVTM, CDR2 ANQGSEA.